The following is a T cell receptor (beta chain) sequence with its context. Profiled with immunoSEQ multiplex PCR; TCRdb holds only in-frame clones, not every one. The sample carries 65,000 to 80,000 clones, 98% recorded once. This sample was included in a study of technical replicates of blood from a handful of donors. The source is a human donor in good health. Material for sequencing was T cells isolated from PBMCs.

The CDR3 reads CASSQDYRGMANTEAFF. As DNA, the CDR3 is TGCGCCAGCAGCCAAGATTACAGGGGAATGGCGAACACTGAAGCTTTCTTT. The genes are TRBV4-3 and TRBJ1-1; 7 bases are a match to TRBD1. The V segment lost 0 bases and the J segment 1 base; nucleotides outside the gene matches: 8. The V gene's germline CDR1 is LGHNA and CDR2 YSLEER. CDR3 length: 17 amino acids.